This TCR beta chain originates from a study of CXCR3-negative and CXCR3-positive naive CD8 T cells. Study-level results: Comparably high diversity marked both naive subsets, whereas memory CD8+ cells had much lower diversity.

Germline V gene lookup returns CDR1 KGHSH and CDR2 LQKENI. The CDR3 is 17 amino acids. As concerns this clonotype: Its antigen remains unknown.

UMI-labeled TRB cDNA libraries were prepared by 5' RACE. Reanalyzing the 5' RACE reads, TCRdb keeps one entry per CDR3 protein, without DNA. The sample yields roughly 40,000 distinct CDR3 sequences, of which the top ten take up roughly 1.5%. The specimen was naive CXCR3- CD8+ T cells from blood. Subset: CD45RO-CCR7+CD27+CD95- naive CD8+ T cells lacking CXCR3 (TNR3-). This TCR was recovered from a human donor in good health. Some clones in this sample may be carry-over from other donors' samples. The chain carries TRBV18 and TRBJ1-5. CDR3 region: CASSPFGTAVSNQPQHF.